One T cell receptor (beta chain) is described in this entry. This clonotype was observed a handful of times. Its binding antigen is unknown. Base qualities were left out, and no much larger clone turns up one base away. The entry originates in a study of identical twins (dated by TCRdb to the mid-2010s). Background on the whole study: To test whether fetal clonotypes persist, the study used deep sequencing on TCR alpha and beta repertoires from monozygotic twins, unrelated adults of various ages, and cord blood. To rule out contamination, replicate twin experiments were performed at different times with different library preparation protocols. Study-wide conclusions, independent of this receptor: In monozygotic twins, out-of-frame TCR alpha sharing was systematically underestimated by recombination models, although the models agreed with sharing between unrelated individuals. Fewer insertions were carried by abundant cord blood beta clonotypes; a weaker similar trend was observed in young adult naive repertoires, while no such trend was observed in memory repertoires. A weaker excess of twin sharing was found in beta out-of-frame sequences because the signal-to-noise ratio was lowered by fewer shared sequences. Zero-insertion analyses could be partly confounded by invariant T cells such as MAIT and iNKT, although diverse VJ usage argued against such confounding for most clonotypes. Compared with coincidental sharing between unrelated individuals, an excess of low generation-probability sequences was observed among out-of-frame TCR alpha sequences shared between twins. Because the same donors could not be followed over many years, the conclusions depended on cross-sectional statistical analysis.

Sequences SGHRS (CDR1) and YFSETQ (CDR2) are obtained from the germline V gene. The CDR3 contains 17 residues, cysteine and phenylalanine counted. Of the read, only the CDR3 DNA is kept; its 51 bases are in frame from base 1. V and J are truncated by 4 bases and 6 bases respectively, leaving an intervening sequence of 24 bases. Preparation of the library involved 5' RACE. The instrument given in TCRdb is Illumina HiSeq 2000. Template switching introduced a universal primer binding site; the final cDNA contained a unique molecular identifier, enabling accurate counting of TCR cDNA molecules. Specific primers in the conserved constant-segment region were used to synthesize first-strand cDNA for the TCR alpha and beta chains. To control for contamination, every cDNA library carried two barcodes: a SMART-Mk sample barcode plus Illumina barcodes. TruSeq adapter sequences, together with Illumina sample barcodes, were added in two successive PCR steps. Sequencing of the TCR alpha and beta cDNA libraries was done on the Illumina HiSeq platform using custom primers. As for the authors' bioinformatics: MiGEC processed the raw reads to extract unique molecular identifiers, while MiXCR was used to determine the CDR3 positions. Recombination models were inferred per individual with the repgenHMM and IGoR tools using an EM algorithm. The analysis of shared clonotypes was done with the tcR package in R, with sharing normalized by the product of cloneset sizes. Out-of-frame nonproductive sequences were analyzed to study raw recombination free of thymic and clonal selection effects. Through fastp at Q25 and MiXCR, TCRdb rebuilt clones from the public reads, retaining in-frame beta chains. Entries are consolidated by CDR3 protein sequence, retaining the most common genes and DNA. The V and J calls were determined by TCRdb, not by the authors. The sample data list roughly 710,000 distinct CDR3 sequences, and approximately 6% of these were observed just once. Around 1.7% of the sample belongs to the ten largest clones.

Every donor in the study was a healthy Caucasian. Three unrelated non-twin adults were additionally sequenced: a male aged 18 to 30, a male aged 50 to 60 and a female aged 50 to 60. Miltenyi CD45RO+ enrichment and human naive T-cell isolation kits were used to isolate memory (CD45RO+) and naive T cells from PBMC. The V and J segments used are TRBV5-1 and TRBJ2-3; D gene: possibly TRBD2, on 5 matching bases. The sequencing input was naive T cells sorted from blood. Reading the label with the study, this specimen's cell subset or site is: cells isolated with a human naive T-cell isolation kit. The sequence was collected from a young man in good health. In nucleotides, the sequence is TGCGCCAGCAGCAACGAGTTGTACGGGAAGTTGAGGGATACGCAGTATTTT. The encoded protein is CASSNELYGKLRDTQYF.